This T cell receptor (beta chain) was identified during a study of monozygotic twins with inflammatory bowel disease. Study outcomes and limitations: Especially where disease activity was present, IBD patients had fewer clonotypes in common with others than healthy twins did.

RNA in its total form was extracted from whole blood, and T cells were not sorted. Germline CDR1 and CDR2: WSHSY and SAAADI. The CDR3 spans 13 residues. A note on this clonotype: Its antigen is as yet unknown.

TCRdb reprocessed the 5' RACE reads, keeping one entry per CDR3 protein, no DNA. This listing includes 400,000 to 500,000 distinct CDR3 sequences. This chain joins TRBV10-2 and TRBJ1-2. The origin of this receptor is a human donor with ulcerative colitis or Crohn's disease, or a healthy co-twin of an affected twin (not recorded which). The material sequenced was blood. The CDR3: CASSVRKDYGYTF.